A selection of T cell receptor beta chains follows, all from one sample in a study of shared clonotypes between healthy human individuals. Sequencing used immunoSEQ multiplex PCR; TCRdb keeps in-frame clones, though not all of them. The sample includes over 850,000 clones, more than 75% of them seen just once. Material for sequencing was memory CD4+ T cells from PBMCs. The receptors were sampled from a man between 18 and 29 years old in good health. Some clones in this sample may be carry-over from other donors' samples. Both conserved end residues are trimmed from each CDR3. Each record gives: CDR3 protein, V gene, J gene.

CDR3aa: ASSGGRDRGSEQY
v_gene: TRBV4-1
j_gene: TRBJ2-7

CDR3aa: ASSRTRDGYEQY
v_gene: TRBV4-1
j_gene: TRBJ2-7

CDR3aa: ASSDRILAASTDTQY
v_gene: TRBV6-1
j_gene: TRBJ2-3

CDR3aa: ASSQTGLAGAAYNEQF
v_gene: TRBV28
j_gene: TRBJ2-1

CDR3aa: ASGSPWGEQF
v_gene: TRBV7-3
j_gene: TRBJ2-1

CDR3aa: ASNPDRGRVTEAF
v_gene: TRBV6-5
j_gene: TRBJ1-1

CDR3aa: ASTTLRAGDYEQY
v_gene: TRBV7-2
j_gene: TRBJ2-7

CDR3aa: ASSQRYPTDNEKLF
v_gene: TRBV4-1
j_gene: TRBJ1-4

CDR3aa: ASREAPYYTDTQY
v_gene: TRBV7-2
j_gene: TRBJ2-3

CDR3aa: ASRSGLRPYEQY
v_gene: TRBV28
j_gene: TRBJ2-7

CDR3aa: ASRSSAGGKETQY
v_gene: TRBV5-1
j_gene: TRBJ2-5

CDR3aa: ASSPPIGLGTEAF
v_gene: TRBV7-9
j_gene: TRBJ1-1

CDR3aa: SVANTEAF
v_gene: TRBV29-1
j_gene: TRBJ1-1

CDR3aa: ASSFHPTGEGEQY
v_gene: TRBV5-5
j_gene: TRBJ2-7

CDR3aa: ASSPQGAEEKLF
v_gene: TRBV18
j_gene: TRBJ1-4

CDR3aa: ASSQGGYSNQPQH
v_gene: TRBV4-1
j_gene: TRBJ1-5

CDR3aa: ASSLPVLAGSYNEQF
v_gene: TRBV5-1
j_gene: TRBJ2-1

CDR3aa: ATQDRPPEKLF
v_gene: TRBV28
j_gene: TRBJ1-4

CDR3aa: ASRPGVSGTEAF
v_gene: TRBV2
j_gene: TRBJ1-1

CDR3aa: ASTIPRFGGYT
v_gene: TRBV28
j_gene: TRBJ1-2

CDR3aa: ASSLESSGAVTDTQY
v_gene: TRBV5-1
j_gene: TRBJ2-3

CDR3aa: ASSFASRSTDTQY
v_gene: TRBV28
j_gene: TRBJ2-3

CDR3aa: ASSENPRDNYGYT
v_gene: TRBV6-1
j_gene: TRBJ1-2

CDR3aa: ATGGQGRMGTEAF
v_gene: TRBV10-1
j_gene: TRBJ1-1

CDR3aa: SAGDSQREKLF
v_gene: TRBV29-1
j_gene: TRBJ1-4

CDR3aa: ASSARTGGSDEQF
v_gene: TRBV9
j_gene: TRBJ2-1

CDR3aa: ASSFGPITYEQY
v_gene: TRBV5-1
j_gene: TRBJ2-7

CDR3aa: ASSVAGASYNEQF
v_gene: TRBV25-1
j_gene: TRBJ2-1

CDR3aa: ASSPGTPEAF
v_gene: TRBV2
j_gene: TRBJ1-1

CDR3aa: ASSINTWDMMDGYT
v_gene: TRBV19
j_gene: TRBJ1-2

CDR3aa: ASSSLGGQLSAF
v_gene: TRBV7-2
j_gene: TRBJ1-1

CDR3aa: ASSGRETQY
v_gene: TRBV9
j_gene: TRBJ2-5

CDR3aa: ASSIDDRGSSEQY
v_gene: TRBV19
j_gene: TRBJ2-7

CDR3aa: ASSQGPSGTYEQY
v_gene: TRBV4-1
j_gene: TRBJ2-7

CDR3aa: ASNKDAYEKLF
v_gene: TRBV7-9
j_gene: TRBJ1-4

CDR3aa: ASRGGQDQAF
v_gene: TRBV5-1
j_gene: TRBJ1-1

CDR3aa: ASSPGLAVSTQY
v_gene: TRBV7-2
j_gene: TRBJ2-3

CDR3aa: ATRRDSKNSPLH
v_gene: TRBV28
j_gene: TRBJ1-6

CDR3aa: ASSALAGTYNEQF
v_gene: TRBV7-2
j_gene: TRBJ2-1

CDR3aa: ATSTRTEAF
v_gene: TRBV27
j_gene: TRBJ1-1

CDR3aa: ASRPSGRGIEKLF
v_gene: TRBV28
j_gene: TRBJ1-4

CDR3aa: ASASTRGAMEPQH
v_gene: TRBV12-5
j_gene: TRBJ1-5

CDR3aa: ASSDRWEQPQH
v_gene: TRBV6-5
j_gene: TRBJ1-5

CDR3aa: ASPRSWYGYT
v_gene: TRBV5-4
j_gene: TRBJ1-2

CDR3aa: ASSLGLGYNEKLF
v_gene: TRBV5-1
j_gene: TRBJ1-4

CDR3aa: ASSILAGTSNEQY
v_gene: TRBV6-1
j_gene: TRBJ2-7

CDR3aa: SVEVGSIGETQY
v_gene: TRBV29-1
j_gene: TRBJ2-5

CDR3aa: ASSLERGGLRNNSYEQY
v_gene: TRBV5-4
j_gene: TRBJ2-7

CDR3aa: ASSLVPAGGQETQY
v_gene: TRBV7-2
j_gene: TRBJ2-5

CDR3aa: ASSRGQTGDTQY
v_gene: TRBV5-8
j_gene: TRBJ2-3

CDR3aa: ASSPQTTNEQF
v_gene: TRBV11-2
j_gene: TRBJ2-1

CDR3aa: ASSLEFYGYT
v_gene: TRBV5-5
j_gene: TRBJ1-2